The 20 T cell receptor beta chains in this list originate from one sample, sequenced in a study of cytomegalovirus exposure and HLA in healthy donors. This PCR relied on a set of 60 Vbeta primers and 13 Jbeta primers. The data were produced by immunoSEQ multiplex PCR, yet TCRdb's version contains in-frame clones alone and is incomplete. This sample's table has approximately 120,000 clones. The sequenced material came from PBMCs. These receptors all stem from a man aged 18 to 30 in good health and CMV-seronegative.

The chain employs TRBV5-8 and TRBJ1-1; 7 bases match TRBD1. J was trimmed by 1 base and V by 2 bases; bases with no gene match: 5. Germline CDR1 reads SGHTS; CDR2 reads YDEGEE. CDR3 length equals 15 residues. CDR3 DNA sequence: TGTGCCAGCAGCTTCCCCGGGACAGAGAACACTGAAGCTTTCTTT. Protein product: CASSFPGTENTEAFF.

The V call is TRBV29-1, the J call TRBJ1-1; 9 bases align to TRBD1. Per germline, CDR1 SQVTM and CDR2 ANQGSEA. The CDR3 sequence is 11 residues long. Trimming cost V 7 bases and J 6 bases; bases outside gene matches: 3. CDR3 sequence: CSADRGSEAFF. The CDR3 DNA is TGCAGCGCCGACAGGGGGTCTGAAGCTTTCTTT.

V gene TRBV6-1 combines with J gene TRBJ2-7; maybe TRBD2 (5 bases). This CDR3 region has 11 residues. The germline CDR1 and CDR2 sequences are MNHNS and SASEGT. Trimming took 9 bases from V and 9 from J, leaving 15 bases between them. The CDR3 DNA reads as TGTGCCAGTGGAGGCGGCCGAGGGCAGTACTTC. Translating it yields CASGGGRGQYF.

This sequence joins TRBV28 and TRBJ2-5; 7 nucleotides agree with TRBD1. The end of the DNA is better explained by TRBJ2-7, so the J call may be wrong. Germline CDR1 and CDR2: MDHEN and SYDVKM. The CDR3 length is 14 residues. The CDR3 nucleotides read TGTGCCAGCAGTTCAGGGACAGCCGGGTACGAGCAGTACTTC. This encodes CASSSGTAGYEQYF.

J is TRBJ2-7 and V is TRBV11-1; 7 bases are a match to TRBD1. With 7 bases clipped from V and 3 bases from J, the junction kept 6 bases outside the gene matches. There are 13 residues in the CDR3. CDR1 and CDR2 from the germline V gene are SGHAT and FQDESV (reference sequence). In DNA, the CDR3 is TGTGCCAGCACCCGGACAGGCAACTACGAGCAGTACTTC. Translating it yields CASTRTGNYEQYF.

The gene calls are TRBV6-6 and TRBJ1-2; D uncertain. Germline lookup yields CDR1 MNHNY and CDR2 SVGAGI (reference sequence). The CDR3 covers 16 residues. V lost 5 bases and J lost 6, with 22 bases in between. The CDR3 DNA sequence: TGTGCCAGCAGTGGAAGGACCCGGCGGGCCGAGAATGGCTACACCTTC. This codes for CASSGRTRRAENGYTF.

The V gene is TRBV5-1, the J gene TRBJ1-5; TRBD1 is a possible D gene (5 bases). Trimming took 0 bases from V and 4 from J, leaving 11 bases between them. CDR1 and CDR2 (germline): SGHRS, YFSETQ. This CDR3 is 15 amino acids long. This CDR3 is CASSLDGSGNQPQHF. CDR3 bases: TGCGCCAGCAGCTTGGACGGTTCAGGGAATCAGCCCCAGCATTTT.

This chain connects TRBV7-2 to TRBJ1-1; D call uncertain. CDR1 and CDR2 from the germline V gene are SGHTA and FQGNSA. The CDR3 length is 13 residues. V lost 2 bases to trimming and J lost 0 bases, with 4 bases between them. The CDR3 region is CASSLTLNTEAFF. The CDR3 DNA reads as TGTGCCAGCAGCTTAACACTGAACACTGAAGCTTTCTTT.

The chain links TRBV6-4 to TRBJ2-3; TRBD2 is a possible D gene (6 bases). The V end was cut by 6 bases, the J end by 3 bases, with 16 bases between. This CDR3 comprises 15 residues. Germline values: CDR1 MRHNA, CDR2 SNTAGT. The CDR3 region is CASSDGLSGTDTQYF. The CDR3 nucleotides are TGTGCCAGCAGCGACGGACTAAGCGGGACAGATACGCAGTATTTT.

The rearrangement uses TRBV5-1 and TRBJ2-5, with TRBD1 as a possible D gene (6 bases). This CDR3 has 17 amino acids. Trimming pared 4 bases from V and 2 bases from J, leaving 21 bases between. CDR1 SGHRS and CDR2 YFSETQ come from the germline V gene. CDR3 in DNA: TGCGCCAGCAGCCTAACCCCTCCGACAGGAGCGCAAGAGACCCAGTACTTC. Translation gives CASSLTPPTGAQETQYF.

The chain recombines TRBV2 with TRBJ1-6; no reliable D call. The CDR3 contains 16 residues. Germline V gene data show CDR1 as SNHLY and CDR2 as FYNNEI. V was pared by 4 bases and J by 1 base, with 11 bases between. CDR3 region: CASSGRGRSYNSPLHF. The DNA of the CDR3 is TGTGCCAGCAGTGGACGAGGGCGTTCCTATAATTCACCCCTCCACTTT.

CDR3 DNA sequence: TGTGCCAGCAGTGATGCCCCGGGACTCTATGAGTTCTTC. Translation gives CASSDAPGLYEFF. The genes are TRBV6-1 and TRBJ2-1; D may be TRBD2 (6 bases). V shed 3 bases and J shed 14 bases, with 17 bases lying between them. The CDR3 has 13 amino acids. CDR1 is MNHNS and CDR2 is SASEGT in the germline V gene.

This chain links TRBV13 with TRBJ1-6; the D gene is possibly TRBD1 (5 bases). The CDR3 sequence is 15 residues long. The V and J ends lost 8 bases and 10 bases respectively, with 21 bases between them. Germline V gene lookup returns CDR1 PRHDT and CDR2 FYEKMQ (reference sequence). CDR3 residues: CASAPGDGIQSPLHF. CDR3 nucleotides: TGTGCCAGCGCTCCGGGGGACGGGATCCAGTCACCCCTCCACTTT.

Here the CDR3 DNA reads TGTGCCAGCAGACAAAGAGCCCCAACCGGGACAGGGCCCACTGAAGCTTTCTTT. Residues: CASRQRAPTGTGPTEAFF. The chain couples TRBV28 to TRBJ1-1; 9 positions match TRBD1. Trimming removed 6 bases from V and 4 bases from J; junction bases left unmatched: 18. The length of the CDR3 is 18 residues. CDR1 and CDR2 from the germline V gene are MDHEN and SYDVKM.

CDR3 sequence (DNA): TGTGCCAGCAGTTCGACAGGGTTTGTAAATTCACCCCTCCACTTT. This gives the protein CASSSTGFVNSPLHF. The genes are TRBV27 and TRBJ1-6; TRBD1 aligns across 7 bases. Germline loops: CDR1 MNHEY, CDR2 SMNVEV (reference sequence). The CDR3 covers 15 residues. V lost 4 bases to trimming and J lost 7 bases; unmatched junction nucleotides: 7.

V is TRBV5-1 and J is TRBJ2-2; TRBD2 matches 10 bases. The CDR3 is made up of 16 amino acids. Losses at the gene ends were 0 bases for V and 8 bases for J; bases not matched to a gene: 7. CDR1 and CDR2 (germline): SGHRS, YFSETQ. The CDR3 region is CASSLAAGGPRGELFF. DNA of the CDR3: TGCGCCAGCAGCTTGGCAGCGGGAGGGCCTCGGGGGGAGCTGTTTTTT.

The chain is built from TRBV11-2 and TRBJ2-7, with 9 positions matching TRBD1. The CDR3 is 17 residues long. Germline V gene data show CDR1 as SGHAT and CDR2 as FQNNGV. With V trimmed by 5 bases and J by 7 bases, 18 bases remained unmatched. CDR3: CASSAQIRDRESREQYF. DNA of the CDR3: TGTGCCAGCAGCGCTCAAATCCGGGACAGGGAGTCTAGGGAGCAGTACTTC.

This chain connects TRBV5-1 to TRBJ2-3; TRBD1 might be the D (5 bases). The CDR3 totals 16 residues. Germline assignment: CDR1 SGHRS and CDR2 YFSETQ. V lost 1 base to trimming and J lost 2 bases, with 14 bases between them. The CDR3 here is CASSLRFGADTDTQYF. The DNA for the CDR3 is TGCGCCAGCAGCTTGAGGTTTGGGGCGGACACAGATACGCAGTATTTT. The full variable domain, its missing parts supplied by reference TRBV5-1 and TRBJ2-3, is KAGVTQTPRYLIKTRGQQVTLSCSPISGHRSVSWYQQTPGQGLQFLFEYFSETQRNKGNFPGRFSGRQFSNSRSEMNVSTLELGDSALYLCASSLRFGADTDTQYFGPGTRLTVL.

V and J are TRBV5-1 and TRBJ1-4, with 8 nucleotides matching TRBD1. This CDR3 has 14 amino acids. Germline values: CDR1 SGHRS, CDR2 YFSETQ. Trimming took 7 bases from V and 1 from J; bases not matched to a gene: 3. In DNA, the CDR3 is TGCGCCAGCGGAACAGGGGGAACTAATGAAAAACTGTTTTTT. Its protein product is CASGTGGTNEKLFF. Full variable domain (outside the CDR3, taken from reference TRBV5-1 and TRBJ1-4): KAGVTQTPRYLIKTRGQQVTLSCSPISGHRSVSWYQQTPGQGLQFLFEYFSETQRNKGNFPGRFSGRQFSNSRSEMNVSTLELGDSALYLCASGTGGTNEKLFFGSGTQLSVL.

The chain carries TRBV4-2 and TRBJ2-7, with D maybe TRBD1 (6 bases). Trimming cost V 4 bases and J 5 bases, with 21 bases left between them. The CDR3 is 16 residues long. Germline V lookup: CDR1 LGHNA, CDR2 YNFKEQ. The CDR3 DNA reads as TGTGCCAGCAGCCCTAGCCGGGCAGGGGCAGGGAACGAGCAGTACTTC. Protein: CASSPSRAGAGNEQYF.